Following are 30 T cell receptor beta chains from one sample sequenced in a study of T cells in localized non-small cell lung cancer. Some clones are missing from TCRdb's copy, which holds only in-frame ones; the method was immunoSEQ multiplex PCR. The profile shows over 45,000 clones, 60% to 80% of them singletons. The material was peripheral blood, obtained before any cancer treatment. Receptor source: a man aged 40 to 69 with stage I squamous cell lung carcinoma.

V gene TRBV29-1 combines with J gene TRBJ2-5; 7 nucleotides agree with TRBD2. From germline, CDR1 is SQVTM and CDR2 ANQGSEA. CDR3 size: 12 residues. Losses at the gene ends were 5 bases for V and 5 bases for J; bases not matched to a gene: 5. The CDR3 loop is CSVLAGGETQYF. DNA of the CDR3: TGCAGCGTTCTGGCCGGGGGGGAGACCCAGTACTTC.

The rearrangement joins TRBV9 to TRBJ2-7; 7 bases match TRBD2. The CDR3 is 13 residues long. V trimming: 3 bases; J trimming: 3 bases; junction bases outside the gene matches: 3. Per germline, CDR1 SGDLS and CDR2 YYNGEE. The DNA of the CDR3 is TGTGCCAGCAGCGACTCGGGGGGCTACGAGCAGTACTTC. Translating it yields CASSDSGGYEQYF.

The rearrangement joins TRBV5-1 to TRBJ1-2; D remains ambiguous. The germline V and J ends were trimmed by 4 bases and 4 bases, with 8 bases remaining between them. CDR3 length: 12 residues. Per germline, CDR1 SGHRS and CDR2 YFSETQ. The DNA of the CDR3 is TGCGCCAGCAGCGAGGCAGGCTATGGCTACACCTTC. Its protein is CASSEAGYGYTF.

This clone was seen more than once but under ten times. The J gene is TRBJ1-2, the V gene TRBV19; 7 bases map to TRBD1. V lost 10 bases and J lost 8; bases outside the gene matches: 16. The CDR3 loop spans 14 amino acids. The germline V gene encodes CDR1 LNHDA and CDR2 SQIVND (reference sequence). The chain's CDR3 is CATHRGTTTRGYTF. The DNA for the CDR3 is TGTGCCACCCACAGGGGTACGACAACTCGCGGCTACACCTTC.

The chain carries TRBV19 and TRBJ2-6; TRBD1 matches at 7 bases. This CDR3 spans 17 amino acids. Trimming at V came to 6 bases and at J to 2 bases, leaving 10 bases not matched to a gene. The germline gives CDR1 LNHDA, CDR2 SQIVND (reference sequence). This CDR3 is CASRPTVTGTGANVLTF. The CDR3 nucleotides read TGTGCCAGTAGACCAACAGTGACAGGGACTGGGGCCAACGTCCTGACTTTC.

The table lists this clone with many counts. This chain connects TRBV18 to TRBJ1-5, with D tentatively TRBD1 (5 bases). Trimming pared 3 bases from V and 1 base from J, leaving 16 bases between. Germline values: CDR1 KGHSH, CDR2 LQKENI. This CDR3 comprises 17 residues. The CDR3 sequence is CASSPSAQALSNQPQHF. The CDR3 coding sequence is TGTGCCAGCTCACCGAGCGCACAGGCCTTAAGCAATCAGCCCCAGCATTTT.

This clone turned up a few times. The chain links TRBV19 to TRBJ2-7, with no clear D. Germline V lookup: CDR1 LNHDA, CDR2 SQIVND (reference sequence). The CDR3 is 14 amino acids. Trimming took off 3 bases at V and 0 bases at J, with 9 bases between the two ends. The CDR3, as DNA: TGTGCCAGTAGTATCTTCGAGAGCTCCTACGAGCAGTACTTC. Translating it yields CASSIFESSYEQYF.

This clone was observed a few times. This rearrangement joins TRBV4-1 to TRBJ1-1; no clear D. Trimming removed 1 base from V and 0 bases from J, with 6 bases in between. Germline V CDR1 and CDR2: MGHRA, YSYEKL. The CDR3 totals 14 residues. The CDR3 sequence: CASSQAVLNTEAFF. The CDR3, as DNA: TGCGCCAGCAGCCAAGCCGTGTTGAACACTGAAGCTTTCTTT.

The V call is TRBV7-8, the J call TRBJ1-5, with TRBD1 matching over 7 bases. J gave up 6 bases and V 3 bases, and 11 bases lay outside the gene matches. Germline V gives CDR1 SGHVS, CDR2 FQNEAQ. The CDR3 contains 16 residues. CDR3 amino acids: CASSLGPGTAGQPQHF. CDR3 DNA sequence: TGTGCCAGCAGCTTGGGGCCCGGGACAGCGGGTCAGCCCCAGCATTTT.

This chain links TRBV5-1 with TRBJ1-6, with a possible D match to TRBD1 (5 bases). From germline, CDR1 is SGHRS and CDR2 YFSETQ. The CDR3 runs to 13 residues. V lost 7 bases and J lost 6, with 11 bases in between. The CDR3 DNA is TGCGCCAGCGGGGCTGGGTTTAATTCACCCCTCCACTTT. It is translated as CASGAGFNSPLHF.

The chain carries TRBV6-1 and TRBJ2-5; 9 bases fit TRBD2. Germline CDR1 is MNHNS and CDR2 is SASEGT. The CDR3 covers 15 residues. J was trimmed by 2 bases and V by 3 bases; bases with no gene match: 4. CDR3 DNA sequence: TGTGCCAGCAGTGACGGGACTAGCCGACAAGAGACCCAGTACTTC. This codes for CASSDGTSRQETQYF.

This chain uses TRBV29-1 with TRBJ1-1; no definite D call. The CDR3 is 13 amino acids. With 0 bases removed from V and 3 bases from J, the gap between germline ends came to 8 bases. In germline, CDR1 is SQVTM, CDR2 ANQGSEA. In nucleotides, the CDR3 is TGCAGCGTTGAAGAAGAACCCTACACTGAAGCTTTCTTT. Residues: CSVEEEPYTEAFF.

This chain links TRBV7-2 with TRBJ1-1, with 7 positions matching TRBD1. Germline CDR1 and CDR2: SGHTA and FQGNSA. The CDR3 length is 17 residues. Germline trimming cut 0 bases from V and 1 base from J; bases unmatched to any gene: 8. The CDR3 nucleotides read TGTGCCAGCAGCTTAGCGTTGGGGACAGATAGGAACACTGAAGCTTTCTTT. Residues: CASSLALGTDRNTEAFF.

The chain has TRBV5-6 and TRBJ1-6; the D gene is possibly TRBD1 (6 bases). The germline V and J ends were trimmed by 2 bases and 6 bases, with 21 bases remaining between them. The CDR3 is 18 residues long. Germline values: CDR1 SGHDT, CDR2 YYEEEE. As DNA, the CDR3 is TGTGCCAGCAGCTTATATGCGGGCCAGGGGAATATTAATTCACCCCTCCACTTT. This gives the protein CASSLYAGQGNINSPLHF. Using reference TRBV5-6 and TRBJ1-6 for the parts outside the CDR3, the full variable domain is DAGVTQSPTHLIKTRGQQVTLRCSPKSGHDTVSWYQQALGQGPQFIFQYYEEEERQRGNFPDRFSGHQFPNYSSELNVNALLLGDSALYLCASSLYAGQGNINSPLHFGNGTRLTVT.

This sequence joins TRBV7-8 and TRBJ1-3; tentatively, D is TRBD1 (5 bases). Germline V CDR1 and CDR2: SGHVS, FQNEAQ. The CDR3 loop spans 13 amino acids. V was pared by 3 bases and J by 9 bases, with 12 bases between. CDR3 amino acids: CASSLAGSVTIYF. In DNA, the CDR3 is TGTGCCAGCAGCTTGGCAGGGAGTGTCACCATATATTTT.

The chain combines TRBV6-5 with TRBJ1-1, with D uncertain. Germline V gene sequence: CDR1 MNHEY, CDR2 SVGAGI. V lost 6 bases, J lost 10 bases, and 12 bases lay in between. CDR3 length equals 11 residues. CDR3 loop: CASSSRGGAFF. CDR3 sequence (DNA): TGTGCCAGCAGCTCCCGGGGAGGAGCTTTCTTT.

The CDR3 protein is CASSSTGGQSPLHF. CDR3 DNA sequence: TGCGCCAGCAGTTCGACAGGGGGCCAATCACCCCTCCACTTT. The V call is TRBV5-1, the J call TRBJ1-6; 10 positions match TRBD1. The CDR3 totals 14 residues. Germline CDR1 is SGHRS and CDR2 is YFSETQ. The trim removed 5 bases at V and 10 bases at J, leaving 6 bases unmatched.

V and J are TRBV11-2 and TRBJ1-2; no firm D call. The ends were cut back, 8 bases at V and 2 bases at J, with 12 bases in the middle. Germline V gene sequence: CDR1 SGHAT, CDR2 FQNNGV. This CDR3 has 13 residues. Written as DNA, the CDR3 is TGTGCCAGCCGTAGCAGACTAAACTATGGCTACACCTTC. Translation: CASRSRLNYGYTF.

The chain combines TRBV7-2 with TRBJ1-4, with no clear D. The CDR3 totals 16 residues. Per the germline V gene, CDR1 is SGHTA and CDR2 is FQGNSA. V lost 1 base and J lost 8, with 17 bases in between. The CDR3 region is CASSLGGSGTGEKLFF. The DNA for the CDR3 is TGTGCCAGCAGCTTAGGCGGGTCGGGTACGGGGGAAAAACTGTTTTTT.

This chain joins TRBV4-2 and TRBJ2-2; TRBD1 or TRBD2 may be the D gene (6 bases each). Germline V gene lookup returns CDR1 LGHNA and CDR2 YNFKEQ. The CDR3 extends over 17 amino acids. Trimming removed 0 bases at V and 6 bases at J, with 17 bases between. The CDR3 here is CASSQEVRGHMAGELFF. Here the CDR3 DNA reads TGTGCCAGCAGCCAAGAGGTGCGGGGACACATGGCCGGGGAGCTGTTTTTT.

The chain combines TRBV7-2 with TRBJ2-1, with D unresolved. Trimming took 0 bases from V and 7 from J, leaving 7 bases between them. This CDR3 spans 13 amino acids. Germline V gives CDR1 SGHTA, CDR2 FQGNSA. This chain's CDR3 is CASSLAVNNEQFF. CDR3 in DNA: TGTGCCAGCAGCTTAGCGGTTAATAATGAGCAGTTCTTC.

As DNA, the CDR3 is TGTGCCAGTAGGACAGGGAGATACTCTGGAAACACCATATATTTT. Translation gives CASRTGRYSGNTIYF. The chain links TRBV6-5 to TRBJ1-3; 8 bases are shared with TRBD1. The CDR3 consists of 15 residues. Germline lookup yields CDR1 MNHEY and CDR2 SVGAGI. V trimming: 9 bases; J trimming: 0 bases; junction bases outside the gene matches: 7.

This clone has more than one count but fewer than ten. The J gene is TRBJ1-1, the V gene TRBV7-7; no clear D gene. The CDR3 is 13 residues long. Germline CDR1 is SSHAT and CDR2 is FNYEAQ (reference sequence). The V end was cut by 2 bases, the J end by 1 base, with 5 bases between. The CDR3 here is CASSLLENTEAFF. CDR3 sequence (DNA): TGTGCCAGCAGCTTATTGGAGAACACTGAAGCTTTCTTT.

V is TRBV28 and J is TRBJ1-2; the match to TRBD1 covers 7 bases. Germline assignment: CDR1 MDHEN and CDR2 SYDVKM. The V gene end was trimmed by 10 bases and the J gene end by 2 bases; junction bases not matched to a gene: 10. This CDR3 contains 14 residues. This CDR3 is CATLQGRGNYGYTF. DNA for the CDR3: TGTGCCACCCTACAGGGGAGAGGAAACTATGGCTACACCTTC.

This clone was found a few times. This chain uses TRBV6-1 with TRBJ1-6; D gene ambiguous. Germline CDR1 reads MNHNS; CDR2 reads SASEGT. The CDR3 length is 16 residues. Trimming pared 0 bases from V and 4 bases from J, leaving 10 bases between. The CDR3 protein is CASSEASRKYNSPLHF. The CDR3 nucleotides read TGTGCCAGCAGTGAAGCTTCCAGAAAATATAATTCACCCCTCCACTTT.

The rearrangement links TRBV5-4 to TRBJ2-1; 10 positions agree with TRBD1. After removal of 3 bases from V and 0 bases from J, the junction contained 3 bases not matched to a gene. The CDR3 totals 16 residues. Germline V gives CDR1 SGHNT, CDR2 YYREEE (reference sequence). The CDR3: CASSWGQGSSYNEQFF. CDR3 coding DNA: TGTGCCAGCAGCTGGGGACAGGGGAGCTCCTACAATGAGCAGTTCTTC.

The chain links TRBV28 to TRBJ2-5; no definite D call. The CDR3 is 11 residues long. Germline lookup yields CDR1 MDHEN and CDR2 SYDVKM. With 10 bases removed from V and 2 bases from J, the gap between germline ends came to 8 bases. DNA for the CDR3: TGTGCCACCATAATACAAGAGACCCAGTACTTC. As protein: CATIIQETQYF.

In this sample, this clone turned up a few times. The V call is TRBV2, the J call TRBJ1-6; 7 bases agree with TRBD1. The CDR3 consists of 14 residues. Looked up from germline, CDR1 is SNHLY and CDR2 is FYNNEI. After removal of 3 bases from V and 7 bases from J, the junction contained 3 bases not matched to a gene. CDR3 nucleotide sequence: TGTGCCAGCAGTGAGAGGGACAGCAATTCACCCCTCCACTTT. As protein: CASSERDSNSPLHF.

In its sample, this clone was seen a few times. The chain carries TRBV5-8 and TRBJ2-3; 8 nucleotides align to TRBD2. CDR1 is SGHTS and CDR2 is YDEGEE in the germline V gene. The V segment lost 4 bases and the J segment 2 bases; nucleotides outside the gene matches: 9. The CDR3 sequence is 16 residues long. Here the CDR3 DNA reads TGTGCCAGCAGCCACCCAGCGGGGGATGTCACAGATACGCAGTATTTT. This encodes CASSHPAGDVTDTQYF.

V and J are TRBV5-6 and TRBJ2-5; D remains unclear. Trimming shortened V by 4 bases and J by 2 bases, and 9 bases separated the two germline ends. The CDR3 is made up of 13 amino acids. Germline CDR1 reads SGHDT; CDR2 reads YYEEEE. Here the CDR3 reads CASSPGPQETQYF. In nucleotides, the CDR3 is TGTGCCAGCAGCCCCGGGCCTCAAGAGACCCAGTACTTC.